The rows below give T cell receptor beta chains drawn from one sample of a study of blood T cell repertoires in COVID-19. Sequencing was performed with immunoSEQ multiplex PCR; in TCRdb, only in-frame clones are kept and a portion is missing. The data hold around 140,000 clones, with roughly four fifths observed a single time. Sequenced input: peripheral blood. All receptors derive from a human donor in a cohort sampled during active COVID-19. CDR3s include the opening cysteine and the closing phenylalanine or tryptophan. Each record gives: V gene, J gene, CDR3 protein.

>TRBV7-2|TRBJ2-1
CASSRLGASGWEEQFF
>TRBV10-3|TRBJ2-7
CAISGLAGSYEQYF
>TRBV27|TRBJ2-4
CASSAGQGRNIQYF
>TRBV6-5|TRBJ1-2
CASRTNTNYGYTF
>TRBV7-2|TRBJ1-2
CASSLGGDLNYGYTF
>TRBV7-2|TRBJ1-5
CASSWDRDQPQHF
>TRBV7-2|TRBJ1-2
CASSRTGYGYTF
>TRBV6-5|TRBJ2-2
CASSYSMTGELFF
>TRBV19|TRBJ2-7
CASSTGLASLGEQYF
>TRBV2|TRBJ2-1
CASSVETNEQFF
>TRBV15|TRBJ2-3
CATSIGLAGGNTDTQYF
>TRBV18|TRBJ1-2
CASSEDSAYGYTF
>TRBV29-1|TRBJ2-2
CSVPTETGVTGELFF
>TRBV18|TRBJ2-1
CASSEQGDSYNEQFF
>TRBV27|TRBJ1-4
CASSLRQSLNEKLFF
>TRBV2|TRBJ2-1
CASTGVINNEQFF
>TRBV9|TRBJ1-2
CASSGHGYTF
>TRBV19|TRBJ2-3
CASSTTSGMYTQYF
>TRBV24-1|TRBJ2-1
CATSDRQGRVDYNEQFF
>TRBV27|TRBJ1-1
CASSLRGPRPGTGGNTEAFF
>TRBV6-5|TRBJ1-6
CASSYLPSTSNSPLHF
>TRBV19|TRBJ2-1
CASSIVGQGRFYNEQFF
>TRBV25-1|TRBJ2-2
CASSADRGNTGELFF
>TRBV7-3|TRBJ2-1
CASSYTSGNNEQFF
>TRBV29-1|TRBJ2-7
CSVEGLAGGEQYF
>TRBV11-2|TRBJ1-2
CASSQGRLLGYGYTF
>TRBV6-1|TRBJ1-2
CASSGRVKDRLNYGYTF
>TRBV30|TRBJ2-6
CAWKATGGGTGANVLTF
>TRBV27|TRBJ2-3
CASRGAGTDTQYF
>TRBV5-6|TRBJ2-3
CASSRLAGTDTQYF
>TRBV3-1/TRBV3-2|TRBJ1-1
CASSQDEGVAFF
>TRBV4-1|TRBJ1-2
CASSQAGQSTYGYTF
>TRBV2|TRBJ2-3
CASSDRLVGTDTQYF
>TRBV5-1|TRBJ2-6
CASGQGGANVLTF
>TRBV7-8|TRBJ1-5
CASSFRMGRQGNQPQHF
>TRBV27|TRBJ1-4
CASSKDLRGKLFF
>TRBV12-3/TRBV12-4|TRBJ1-1
CASSLRQGIEAFF
>TRBV3-1/TRBV3-2|TRBJ2-3
CASSDRGSSDTQYF